Each of the 27 T cell receptor beta chains below was sequenced from the same sample in a study of identifying expanded T cells in peripheral blood. Data came from immunoSEQ multiplex PCR; TCRdb stores just in-frame clones and leaves some out. The sample includes about 53,000 clones, under 85% of them seen just once. Sequencing used blood. Receptor source: a person aged 18-70 years in good health.

The rearrangement links TRBV7-2 to TRBJ1-1, with D possibly being TRBD1 (6 bases). Germline lookup yields CDR1 SGHTA and CDR2 FQGNSA. Trimming cost V 1 base and J 11 bases, with 17 bases left between them. The CDR3 is made up of 14 amino acids. CDR3 nucleotides: TGTGCCAGCAGCTTAGGTGGTGGGAGGACAGCGGCTTTCTTT. It specifies CASSLGGGRTAAFF. The full variable domain, its missing parts supplied by reference TRBV7-2 and TRBJ1-1, is GAGVSQSPSNKVTEKGKDVELRCDPISGHTALYWYRQSLGQGLEFLIYFQGNSAPDKSGLPSDRFSAERTGGSVSTLTIQRTQQEDSAVYLCASSLGGGRTAAFFGQGTRLTVV.

This clone has just a few counts. J is TRBJ2-7 and V is TRBV29-1; 8 bases agree with TRBD1. Germline CDR1 and CDR2: SQVTM and ANQGSEA. Trimming took 3 bases from V and 2 from J; bases not matched to a gene: 6. This CDR3 comprises 14 residues. The CDR3 coding sequence is TGCAGCGTTGACAGGGGGCAGGGACCCTACGAGCAGTACTTC. It yields the protein CSVDRGQGPYEQYF.

The rearrangement uses TRBV11-3 and TRBJ2-1; 14 bases are a match to TRBD2. The length of the CDR3 is 14 residues. The germline V gene encodes CDR1 SGHNT and CDR2 YENEEA. V was clipped by 6 bases and J by 6 bases; unmatched bases: 1. The CDR3 loop reads CASRGLAGVNEQFF. The CDR3 DNA follows: TGTGCCAGCAGGGGACTAGCGGGAGTCAATGAGCAGTTCTTC.

This sequence joins TRBV2 and TRBJ2-1; a possible D gene is TRBD2 (5 bases). The germline V and J ends were trimmed by 3 bases and 10 bases, with 19 bases remaining between them. The CDR3 has 15 residues. CDR1 SNHLY and CDR2 FYNNEI come from the germline V gene. CDR3 nucleotides: TGTGCCAGCAGTGAGGGAGTAGTGGGGAATCGGGAGCAGTTCTTC. This translates into CASSEGVVGNREQFF.

The chain uses TRBV15 and TRBJ1-5, with no clear D. CDR1 and CDR2 from the germline V gene are LNHNV and YYDKDF (reference sequence). This CDR3 is 12 amino acids long. Trimming stripped 0 bases from V and 7 bases from J, with 4 bases between. The CDR3 sequence is CATSRERQPQHF. For the CDR3, the DNA is TGTGCCACCAGCAGAGAAAGGCAGCCCCAGCATTTT.

V and J are TRBV5-1 and TRBJ2-1; TRBD2 matches at 11 bases. Looked up from germline, CDR1 is SGHRS and CDR2 is YFSETQ. The CDR3 runs to 16 residues. Germline trimming cut 4 bases from V and 8 bases from J; bases unmatched to any gene: 11. The CDR3 reads CASSPVAGGRSDEQFF. CDR3 DNA: TGCGCCAGCAGCCCCGTAGCGGGGGGGCGCTCGGATGAGCAGTTCTTC.

The rearrangement joins TRBV6-5 to TRBJ2-7; tentative D call: TRBD2 (6 bases). The ends were cut back, 4 bases at V and 7 bases at J, with 11 bases in the middle. This CDR3 region has 12 residues. CDR1 is MNHEY and CDR2 is SVGAGI in the germline V gene. This CDR3 is CASSWGVGEQYV. The CDR3 nucleotides read TGTGCCAGCAGTTGGGGGGTGGGGGAGCAGTACGTC.

The V call is TRBV11-2, the J call TRBJ1-3, with no clear D. The CDR3 is made up of 12 amino acids. The V gene's germline CDR1 is SGHAT and CDR2 FQNNGV. Between the trimmed V and J ends, which lost 3 bases and 4 bases, there was a span of 4 bases. CDR3 nucleotides: TGTGCCAGCAGCTTTATCGGAAACACCATATATTTT. This sequence encodes CASSFIGNTIYF.

The V call is TRBV4-1, the J call TRBJ1-2; the D gene is possibly TRBD1 (5 bases). CDR3 length: 17 amino acids. The V end was cut by 1 base, the J end by 0 bases, with 15 bases between. Germline V CDR1 and CDR2: MGHRA, YSYEKL. CDR3 loop: CASSQGGRGPTNYGYTF. As DNA, the CDR3 is TGCGCCAGCAGCCAAGGCGGTCGGGGCCCCACTAACTATGGCTACACCTTC.

This sequence joins TRBV6-4 and TRBJ2-3, with D unresolved. In germline, CDR1 is MRHNA, CDR2 SNTAGT. CDR3 size: 15 residues. The V and J ends lost 3 bases and 4 bases respectively, with 14 bases between them. Here the CDR3 reads CASSDDHSGSDTQYF. In nucleotides, the CDR3 is TGTGCCAGCAGTGATGATCACTCGGGCTCAGATACGCAGTATTTT.

The chain combines TRBV5-6 with TRBJ1-2; D is unclear. Germline V gene data show CDR1 as SGHDT and CDR2 as YYEEEE. The CDR3 extends over 14 amino acids. Trimming stripped 0 bases from V and 3 bases from J, with 9 bases between. Written as DNA, the CDR3 is TGTGCCAGCAGCTTGGCGGTGGTCGACTATGGCTACACCTTC. Protein sequence: CASSLAVVDYGYTF.

J is TRBJ1-1 and V is TRBV29-1; 7 bases line up with TRBD1. Germline-derived CDR1 and CDR2 are SQVTM and ANQGSEA. V lost 4 bases to trimming and J lost 1 base; unmatched junction nucleotides: 6. The CDR3 consists of 14 residues. The CDR3 DNA reads as TGCAGCGTTGTTAGACAGGGTAGGAACACTGAAGCTTTCTTT. This encodes CSVVRQGRNTEAFF.

The V gene is TRBV2, the J gene TRBJ1-3, with D hard to call. The V gene's germline CDR1 is SNHLY and CDR2 FYNNEI. This CDR3 is 14 amino acids long. V dropped 3 bases and J dropped 4 bases, with 10 bases sitting between them. The CDR3 sequence: CASSETAVGNTIYF. For the CDR3, the DNA is TGTGCCAGCAGTGAGACGGCAGTCGGAAACACCATATATTTT. The whole variable domain, remainder taken from reference TRBV2 and TRBJ1-3, is EPEVTQTPSHQVTQMGQEVILRCVPISNHLYFYWYRQILGQKVEFLVSFYNNEISEKSEIFDDQFSVERPDGSNFTLKIRSTKLEDSAMYFCASSETAVGNTIYFGEGSWLTVV.

The CDR3 sequence is CASSLSRTGGSEQYV. CDR3 sequence (DNA): TGTGCCAGCAGTTTATCGAGGACAGGGGGTTCCGAGCAGTACGTC. This chain joins TRBV28 and TRBJ2-7; 10 positions agree with TRBD1. This CDR3 has 15 residues. CDR1 and CDR2 from the germline V gene are MDHEN and SYDVKM. Losses at the gene ends were 1 base for V and 6 bases for J; bases not matched to a gene: 6.

The rearrangement uses TRBV18 and TRBJ1-2; D not certain. CDR1 and CDR2 (germline): KGHSH, LQKENI. This CDR3 is built from 13 residues. V shed 3 bases and J shed 8 bases, with 13 bases lying between them. The CDR3 region has the DNA TGTGCCAGCTCACCTAACACGCTAGGGGGCTACACCTTC. It is translated as CASSPNTLGGYTF.

This rearrangement joins TRBV5-6 to TRBJ2-6; TRBD1 is a possible D gene (6 bases). The CDR3 extends over 17 amino acids. V was cut by 0 bases and J by 2 bases, with 12 bases left in between. Germline loops: CDR1 SGHDT, CDR2 YYEEEE. The CDR3 sequence: CASSLAGEGPGANVLTF. CDR3 nucleotides: TGTGCCAGCAGCTTGGCAGGGGAAGGTCCTGGGGCCAACGTCCTGACTTTC.

This rearrangement joins TRBV6-6 to TRBJ2-1, with 12 bases lining up with TRBD2. The length of the CDR3 is 16 residues. CDR1 and CDR2 from the germline V gene are MNHNY and SVGAGI (reference sequence). J gave up 7 bases and V 0 bases, and 4 bases lay outside the gene matches. This CDR3 reads CASSYSLLAGGNEQFF. DNA of the CDR3: TGTGCCAGCAGTTACTCGTTACTAGCGGGGGGAAATGAGCAGTTCTTC.

This rearrangement joins TRBV6-4 to TRBJ2-1; TRBD1 matches at 9 bases. From germline, CDR1 is MRHNA and CDR2 SNTAGT. V gave up 6 bases and J gave up 10 bases; unmatched junction bases: 10. CDR3 size: 14 residues. The CDR3 coding sequence is TGTGCCAGCAGCTCCTCCGGGACAGGGAGGGAGCAGTTCTTC. This encodes CASSSSGTGREQFF.

The chain's CDR3 is CASSFGPARETQYF. DNA for the CDR3: TGTGCCAGCAGCTTCGGGCCAGCCAGGGAGACCCAGTACTTC. The J gene is TRBJ2-5, the V gene TRBV11-2; D gene ambiguous. The V and J ends lost 3 bases and 5 bases respectively, with 13 bases between them. The CDR3 is made up of 14 amino acids. CDR1 SGHAT and CDR2 FQNNGV come from the germline V gene.

The V and J genes are TRBV19 and TRBJ1-5; D uncertain. V lost 4 bases, J lost 3 bases, and 13 bases lay in between. The CDR3 loop spans 15 amino acids. The V gene's germline CDR1 is LNHDA and CDR2 SQIVND (reference sequence). The CDR3 coding sequence is TGTGCCAGTAGTAGAGGAGATTCTCTCAATCAGCCCCAGCATTTT. As protein: CASSRGDSLNQPQHF.

Points on this clone: At one end the junction does not follow the germline gene, possibly because of a read error. J is TRBJ2-5 and V is TRBV7-2; D is possibly TRBD1 (5 bases). The CDR3 covers 15 residues. Germline CDR1 and CDR2: SGHTA and FQGNSA. DNA for the CDR3: TGTGCCAGCAGCTTAGGCAGGGCCCCCCAAGGGACCCAGTACTTC. Residues: CASSLGRAPQGTQYF.

V gene TRBV10-3 combines with J gene TRBJ2-1, with 10 bases identical to TRBD2. V shed 9 bases and J 8 bases; nucleotides not matched to a gene: 19. The CDR3 is 17 residues long. CDR1 ENHRY and CDR2 SYGVKD come from the germline V gene. CDR3 residues: CAIRGTTGLAFRDEQFF. In DNA, the CDR3 is TGTGCCATTCGTGGAACTACGGGACTAGCGTTTCGAGATGAGCAGTTCTTC.

This sequence joins TRBV28 and TRBJ1-5, with D possibly matching TRBD1 (5 bases). CDR1 is MDHEN, CDR2 SYDVKM, per germline. With 6 bases removed from V and 1 base from J, the gap between germline ends came to 13 bases. The CDR3 is 15 amino acids. The DNA of the CDR3 is TGTGCCAGCAGGACGGGGACGGGAAGCAATCAGCCCCAGCATTTT. Its protein product is CASRTGTGSNQPQHF.

This clone has a single count. This chain connects TRBV21-1 to TRBJ2-7. TRBV21-1 is deemed a pseudogene. The CDR3 is made up of 13 amino acids. In DNA, the CDR3 is TGTGCCAGCAGCCCTCTATCAGTCGGCGAGCAGTACGTC. This translates into CASSPLSVGEQYV.

The DNA of the CDR3 is TGTGCCAGCAGTGCCAGGGGTGGCTCTGGGGCCAACGTCCTGACTTTC. Amino acid sequence: CASSARGGSGANVLTF. The chain has TRBV6-1 and TRBJ2-6; possibly TRBD1 for D (6 bases). The germline CDR1 and CDR2 sequences are MNHNS and SASEGT. The CDR3 consists of 16 residues. V was pared by 4 bases and J by 0 bases, with 10 bases between.

The chain recombines TRBV5-1 with TRBJ2-7; perhaps TRBD2 as D (5 bases). Germline V lookup: CDR1 SGHRS, CDR2 YFSETQ. Trimming removed 4 bases from V and 2 bases from J, with 13 bases in between. The CDR3 extends over 14 amino acids. CDR3 protein: CASSAHGVAYEQYF. Written as DNA, the CDR3 is TGCGCCAGCAGCGCCCACGGGGTGGCCTACGAGCAGTACTTC.

This sequence joins TRBV28 and TRBJ1-3; 9 bases are shared with TRBD1. CDR1 and CDR2 from the germline V gene are MDHEN and SYDVKM. J was trimmed by 0 bases and V by 5 bases; bases with no gene match: 5. The CDR3 spans 16 residues. The CDR3 loop reads CASSPRTGASGNTIYF. The CDR3, as DNA: TGTGCCAGCAGTCCTAGGACAGGGGCCTCTGGAAACACCATATATTTT.